Each of the 17 T cell receptor beta chains below was sequenced from the same sample in a study of shared clonotypes between healthy human individuals. Sequenced by immunoSEQ multiplex PCR; TCRdb stores in-frame clones only, minus some. Of about 1.5 million clones in the sample, nearly 99% were seen once. Sequences were obtained from naive CD4+ T cells sorted from blood. Subset meaning: CD45RA+ positively selected. All receptors come from a man in his thirties or forties in good health.

This sequence joins TRBV1 and TRBJ1-4; the table calls TRBD1, which could not be checked here. TRBV1 is labeled a pseudogene. The CDR3 runs 18 residues. The CDR3 sequence: CTSSTRQGRETTNEKLFF. CDR3 nucleotide sequence: TGCACCAGCAGCACTAGACAGGGGCGAGAAACAACTAATGAAAAACTGTTTTTT.

The J gene is TRBJ1-3, the V gene TRBV5-1; D is undetermined. This CDR3 region has 17 residues. Trimming stripped 0 bases from V and 0 bases from J, with 13 bases between. The germline gives CDR1 SGHRS, CDR2 YFSETQ. The CDR3 nucleotides read TGCGCCAGCAGCTTGGGGGTAGGCAGCCTCTCTGGAAACACCATATATTTT. It codes for CASSLGVGSLSGNTIYF.

This clone showed up just once. The chain is built from TRBV15 and TRBJ2-5; D is undetermined. The CDR3 is 12 residues long. Trimming left V 3 bases short and J 5 bases short, with 7 bases between. Germline loops: CDR1 LNHNV, CDR2 YYDKDF (reference sequence). CDR3 sequence reads: CATSSGSETQYF. Written as DNA, the CDR3 is TGTGCCACCAGCAGCGGGTCCGAGACCCAGTACTTC.

The V gene is TRBV9, the J gene TRBJ1-2, with 10 positions matching TRBD1. V lost 0 bases and J lost 10; bases outside the gene matches: 3. This CDR3 has 13 amino acids. CDR1 and CDR2 (germline): SGDLS, YYNGEE. CDR3 nucleotide sequence: TGTGCCAGCAGCGTAGAAGGACAGGGGGTCTACACCTTC. It codes for CASSVEGQGVYTF.

The V call is TRBV28, the J call TRBJ2-2; a weak D match, TRBD2 (6 bases). The CDR3 runs to 16 residues. V shed 7 bases and J shed 3 bases, with 18 bases lying between them. Per the germline V gene, CDR1 is MDHEN and CDR2 is SYDVKM. In nucleotides, the CDR3 is TGTGCCAGCACCTCGGGACTTTTAGGGCACACCGGGGAGCTGTTTTTT. Amino acids: CASTSGLLGHTGELFF.

The table lists this clone with a count of one. The genes are TRBV2 and TRBJ2-1, with 10 bases lining up with TRBD1. CDR3 length: 15 amino acids. CDR1 SNHLY and CDR2 FYNNEI come from the germline V gene. Trimming at V came to 7 bases and at J to 8 bases, leaving 11 bases not matched to a gene. For the CDR3, the DNA is TGTGCCAGCAAGTCCGGGACAGGGGCGTCTTATGAGCAGTTCTTC. Translation gives CASKSGTGASYEQFF.

The chain couples TRBV5-4 to TRBJ1-2, with D perhaps TRBD1 (5 bases). Germline V gene lookup returns CDR1 SGHNT and CDR2 YYREEE (reference sequence). V gave up 4 bases and J gave up 0 bases, with 10 bases separating them. The CDR3 covers 14 residues. This CDR3 is CASSGGTANYGYTF. The CDR3 DNA reads TGTGCCAGCAGCGGCGGGACTGCTAACTATGGCTACACCTTC.

Only one count was recorded for this clone. Within the sample, other DNA sequences also encode this same CDR3. V and J are TRBV25-1 and TRBJ1-2; D unclear. The V gene lost 1 base and the J gene lost 3 bases, with 3 bases spanning the gap. Germline CDR1 is MGHDK and CDR2 is SYGVNS. The CDR3 sequence is 12 residues long. The CDR3 sequence is CASSESYYGYTF. DNA of the CDR3: TGTGCCAGCAGTGAATCTTACTATGGCTACACCTTC.

This chain connects TRBV9 to TRBJ1-2; unclear D gene. This CDR3 comprises 14 residues. Germline V gene sequence: CDR1 SGDLS, CDR2 YYNGEE. Trimming removed 0 bases at V and 1 base at J, with 7 bases between. CDR3 sequence (DNA): TGTGCCAGCAGCGTAGAGGACCTTAACTATGGCTACACCTTC. This sequence encodes CASSVEDLNYGYTF.

The CDR3 here is CASRLEWAHEKLFF. CDR3 sequence (DNA): TGTGCCAGCCGACTCGAATGGGCTCATGAAAAACTGTTTTTT. J is TRBJ1-4 and V is TRBV2; unclear D gene. The CDR3 consists of 14 residues. From germline, CDR1 is SNHLY and CDR2 FYNNEI. The V end lost 8 bases, the J end lost 6 bases, and 16 bases lay between the germline ends.

The rearrangement links TRBV5-5 to TRBJ2-1; D possibly matches TRBD1 or TRBD2 (6 bases each). CDR3 size: 15 residues. Germline V gives CDR1 SGHKS, CDR2 YYEKEE (reference sequence). V gave up 0 bases and J gave up 9 bases, with 16 bases separating them. The CDR3 region has the DNA TGTGCCAGCAGCTTGGGGATATTGGGGGGCAGTGAGCAGTTCTTC. It translates to CASSLGILGGSEQFF.

This clone was detected only once. This rearrangement joins TRBV19 to TRBJ2-5; TRBD2 agrees at 8 bases. Germline V gene lookup returns CDR1 LNHDA and CDR2 SQIVND (reference sequence). The CDR3 extends over 14 amino acids. V lost 9 bases, J lost 6 bases, and 12 bases stayed unmatched. The CDR3 reads CASARREVEKTQYF. Written as DNA, the CDR3 is TGTGCCAGCGCCCGGCGGGAGGTAGAAAAGACCCAGTACTTC.

The chain joins TRBV7-9 to TRBJ2-7; D remains ambiguous. Germline assignment: CDR1 SEHNR and CDR2 FQNEAQ (reference sequence). The CDR3 sequence is 14 residues long. Deletions cut 1 base from V and 3 bases from J, with 10 bases between. CDR3 region: CASSLVAGYYEQYF. The CDR3, as DNA: TGTGCCAGCAGCTTAGTTGCAGGTTACTACGAGCAGTACTTC.

With regard to this clone: Distinct nucleotide sequences in the sample also encode this CDR3. The chain uses TRBV2 and TRBJ2-5; no reliable D call. The CDR3 contains 13 residues. Looked up from germline, CDR1 is SNHLY and CDR2 is FYNNEI. Trimming shortened V by 3 bases and J by 0 bases, and 5 bases separated the two germline ends. The CDR3 sequence: CASSDGYQETQYF. The CDR3 nucleotides are TGTGCCAGCAGTGATGGGTACCAAGAGACCCAGTACTTC.

The chain carries TRBV15 and TRBJ1-5; D unclear. This CDR3 is 13 amino acids long. With 6 bases removed from V and 0 bases from J, the gap between germline ends came to 6 bases. The germline V gene encodes CDR1 LNHNV and CDR2 YYDKDF (reference sequence). The CDR3 nucleotides read TGTGCCACCAGGGGCAGTAGCAATCAGCCCCAGCATTTT. This gives the protein CATRGSSNQPQHF. Complete variable domain (other parts from reference TRBV15 and TRBJ1-5): DAMVIQNPRYQVTQFGKPVTLSCSQTLNHNVMYWYQQKSSQAPKLLFHYYDKDFNNEADTPDNFQSRRPNTSFCFLDIRSPGLGDTAMYLCATRGSSNQPQHFGDGTRLSIL.

In this sample, this clone turned up a few times. CDR3 in DNA: TGTGCCAGCAATAGACAGGGTGTCGCCACTGAAGCTTTCTTT. It translates to CASNRQGVATEAFF. The rearrangement joins TRBV28 to TRBJ1-1, with 7 positions matching TRBD1. V was clipped by 7 bases and J by 4 bases; unmatched bases: 9. The germline CDR1 and CDR2 sequences are MDHEN and SYDVKM. The CDR3 spans 14 residues.

The gene calls are TRBV9 and TRBJ2-7, with a possible D match to TRBD2 (5 bases). The germline gives CDR1 SGDLS, CDR2 YYNGEE. This CDR3 comprises 13 residues. V lost 4 bases and J 2 bases, leaving 10 bases between the germline ends. In nucleotides, the CDR3 is TGTGCCAGCAGCACGACCGGGACCTACGAGCAGTACTTC. It encodes CASSTTGTYEQYF.